This TCR beta chain was identified in a study of Graves' ophthalmopathy and Graves' hyperthyroidism. On this clonotype itself: This may stem from a read error, because a much larger clone lies one nucleotide away.

This CDR3 contains 15 residues. Physicians reached a diagnosis by relying on clinical symptoms, serum thyroxine, TRAb, thyroid ultrasound and orbital computed tomography. Amplified TCR beta CDR3 regions were obtained using RNA transcripts as template. RT-PCR was first run with HTBI primers, then multiplex PCR in a second round. TCRdb processed the multiplex PCR reads anew with MiXCR; each CDR3 protein has one entry. The top ten hold roughly 3.5% of the sample, which has more than 550,000 distinct CDR3 sequences, roughly 41% seen once. The V call is TRBV12-3 or TRBV12-4, the J call TRBJ2-7; either TRBD1 or TRBD2 may fit D (5 bases each). The specimen was peripheral blood. The TCR comes from an adult man with Graves' ophthalmopathy. This CDR3 is CASSEEGTGTYERYF. The CDR3 nucleotides read TGTGCCAGCAGTGAAGAAGGGACGGGAACCTACGAGCGGTACTTC.